The 17 T cell receptor beta chains listed next were all sequenced from one sample in a study of regulatory T cells in long-lasting Graves disease. The time point was: newly diagnosed GD, antithyroid drugs for less than 3 months. Preparation of the TCR library used RNA extracted from PBMCs. Through Arm-PCR of CDR3 regions and iRepertoire HTBI primers, TCR beta libraries were built. MiXCR, run by TCRdb on the multiplex PCR reads, gives a single entry per CDR3 protein. The table includes hundreds of thousands of distinct CDR3 sequences, 15% to 18% detected once. The sequenced sample was peripheral blood mononuclear cells (PBMCs), obtained at new diagnosis, from a patient treated with antithyroid drugs. The source of these receptors is a female donor with Graves disease.

This clonotype occurred many times. This chain connects TRBV28 to TRBJ2-2; TRBD2 might be the D (5 bases). The CDR3 loop spans 14 amino acids. The V gene lost 8 bases and the J gene lost 5 bases, with 15 bases spanning the gap. Germline CDR1 reads MDHEN; CDR2 reads SYDVKM. The CDR3 loop is CASFSEVWTGELFF. For the CDR3, the DNA is TGTGCCAGCTTTTCGGAGGTTTGGACCGGGGAGCTGTTTTTT.

The CDR3, as DNA: TGCGCCAGCAGCCGTAACACAGAAATGAACACTGAAGCTTTCTTT. Translation: CASSRNTEMNTEAFF. This chain joins TRBV5-1 and TRBJ1-1; D is ambiguous. The CDR3 runs to 15 residues. The V gene lost 4 bases and the J gene lost 0 bases, with 13 bases spanning the gap. Germline CDR1 reads SGHRS; CDR2 reads YFSETQ.

This clonotype was recorded a few times. A read error is likely, as this CDR3 ends without the conserved phenylalanine or tryptophan. No DNA is shown, since the ends of the CDR3 on it are uncertain; the CDR3 is the one TCRdb lists. The chain is built from TRBV9 and TRBJ2-1; TRBD2, the table's D call, was not compared with the DNA. Per the germline V gene, CDR1 is SGDLS and CDR2 is YYNGEE. The CDR3 sequence runs 12 residues, both termini included. This CDR3 is CASSVGLAGGLA.

This clonotype was seen ten or more times. The chain couples TRBV7-3 to TRBJ2-3; D not resolved. Germline loops: CDR1 SGHTA, CDR2 FQGTGA. Trimming pared 4 bases from V and 3 bases from J, leaving 11 bases between. The CDR3 covers 14 residues. CDR3 sequence: CASSSPPETDTQYF. Written as DNA, the CDR3 is TGTGCCAGCAGCTCCCCACCCGAAACAGATACGCAGTATTTT.

This clonotype was detected ten times or more. This CDR3 is CASSSAQRNTGELFF. The DNA of the CDR3 is TGTGCCAGCAGCTCCGCCCAGAGAAACACCGGGGAGCTGTTTTTT. This chain connects TRBV12-3 or TRBV12-4 to TRBJ2-2; D not certain. V lost 6 bases and J lost 2, with 13 bases in between. The CDR3 has 15 residues.

This clonotype came up many times. The V and J genes are TRBV20-1 and TRBJ2-7; 9 bases line up with TRBD2. Per germline, CDR1 DFQATT and CDR2 SNEGSKA (reference sequence). V was pared by 8 bases and J by 2 bases, with 7 bases of the junction left unmatched. The CDR3 spans 13 residues. The CDR3 loop reads CSPAGGSAYEQYF. CDR3 sequence (DNA): TGCAGTCCAGCGGGGGGCTCGGCCTACGAGCAGTACTTC.

J is TRBJ2-5 and V is TRBV29-1; 9 nucleotides line up with TRBD2. CDR1 and CDR2 (germline): SQVTM, ANQGSEA. The CDR3 totals 16 residues. V lost 0 bases, J lost 3 bases, and 8 bases stayed unmatched. The CDR3 DNA is TGCAGCGTTGAAGATCTGGGGCTAGCGGGAAAAGAGACCCAGTACTTC. Amino acids: CSVEDLGLAGKETQYF.

This clonotype has a handful of counts. The rearrangement uses TRBV6-2 or TRBV6-3 and TRBJ2-1; D gene unclear. V lost 5 bases to trimming and J lost 8 bases, with 10 bases between them. Germline V CDR1 and CDR2: MNHEY, SVGEGT. The CDR3 totals 12 residues. For the CDR3, the DNA is TGTGCCAGCAGTGCGGCAGTCGATGAGCAGTTCTTC. Encoded protein: CASSAAVDEQFF.

This clonotype was seen at least ten times. This chain uses TRBV10-3 with TRBJ1-2; D is ambiguous. The CDR3 extends over 11 amino acids. CDR1 is ENHRY, CDR2 SYGVKD, per germline. The V end lost 0 bases, the J end lost 7 bases, and 3 bases lay between the germline ends. The CDR3 nucleotides read TGTGCCATCAGTGAGTCACGTGGCTACACCTTC. It translates to CAISESRGYTF.

This clonotype was observed many times. The chain has TRBV5-1 and TRBJ2-1, with 8 bases aligning to TRBD1. The CDR3 loop spans 15 amino acids. Unmatched junction bases numbered 11, after V lost 4 bases and J lost 8 bases. CDR1 is SGHRS and CDR2 is YFSETQ in the germline V gene. The CDR3 sequence: CASSGRTGNTDEQFF. DNA for the CDR3: TGCGCCAGCAGCGGCCGGACAGGGAATACGGATGAGCAGTTCTTC.

The CDR3 is CASSSRGAGADTEAFF. As DNA, the CDR3 is TGTGCCAGCAGCTCTAGGGGAGCGGGGGCGGACACTGAAGCTTTCTTT. This rearrangement joins TRBV7-2 to TRBJ1-1; a possible D gene is TRBD1 (6 bases). The CDR3 sequence is 16 residues long. V was shortened by 4 bases and J by 3 bases, with 18 bases between the two germline ends. CDR1 is SGHTA and CDR2 is FQGNSA in the germline V gene. Looking up the rest from reference TRBV7-2 and TRBJ1-1 gives the full variable domain: GAGVSQSPSNKVTEKGKDVELRCDPISGHTALYWYRQSLGQGLEFLIYFQGNSAPDKSGLPSDRFSAERTGGSVSTLTIQRTQQEDSAVYLCASSSRGAGADTEAFFGQGTRLTVV.

The chain couples TRBV7-9 to TRBJ1-5; maybe TRBD1 (6 bases). Germline-derived CDR1 and CDR2 are SEHNR and FQNEAQ (reference sequence). CDR3 length: 18 amino acids. V lost 8 bases and J 2 bases, leaving 25 bases between the germline ends. CDR3 amino acids: CASGPTGLFRGCNQPQHF. In DNA, the CDR3 is TGTGCCAGCGGTCCGACAGGCTTATTTCGGGGGTGCAATCAGCCCCAGCATTTT.

The chain carries TRBV24-1 and TRBJ2-7, with D perhaps given as TRBD1 or TRBD2 (5 bases each). The ends were cut back, 2 bases at V and 3 bases at J, with 10 bases in the middle. The CDR3 loop spans 14 amino acids. Germline V CDR1 and CDR2: KGHDR, SFDVKD. The CDR3 is CATSDSGRGYEQYF. CDR3 sequence (DNA): TGTGCCACCAGTGATTCGGGACGGGGCTACGAGCAGTACTTC.

Only a few counts were recorded for this clonotype. The J gene is TRBJ1-3, the V gene TRBV4-1, with D maybe TRBD1 (5 bases). This CDR3 spans 17 amino acids. Germline CDR1 reads MGHRA; CDR2 reads YSYEKL. Trimming took off 1 base at V and 0 bases at J, with 13 bases between the two ends. CDR3 DNA: TGCGCCAGCAGCCAAGTGGGAGGGACGGCCTCTGGAAACACCATATATTTT. Its translation is CASSQVGGTASGNTIYF.

This clonotype showed up many times. The gene calls are TRBV12-3 or TRBV12-4 and TRBJ2-3; D is perhaps TRBD2 (6 bases). Trimming took off 3 bases at V and 5 bases at J, with 24 bases between the two ends. This CDR3 has 18 residues. CDR3 region: CASSFIPLGRDGGDTQYF. For the CDR3, the DNA is TGTGCCAGCAGTTTCATCCCCCTGGGGCGGGACGGAGGAGATACGCAGTATTTT.

V is TRBV27 and J is TRBJ1-1, with a weak D call TRBD1 (6 bases). V was clipped by 11 bases and J by 1 base, with 17 bases between them. Germline CDR1 is MNHEY and CDR2 is SMNVEV (reference sequence). The CDR3 consists of 14 residues. In DNA, the CDR3 is TGTGCCGGCAAAAGGGGGGGCGCGAACACTGAAGCTTTCTTT. Protein product: CAGKRGGANTEAFF.

The table lists this clonotype with many counts. The CDR3 protein is CASSFQGATTEAFF. The CDR3 DNA sequence: TGCGCCAGCAGCTTCCAGGGGGCGACCACTGAAGCTTTCTTT. The rearrangement links TRBV5-1 to TRBJ1-1; 8 bases agree with TRBD1. J lost 4 bases, V lost 2 bases, and 4 bases had no gene match. The CDR3 totals 14 residues. CDR1 and CDR2 (germline): SGHRS, YFSETQ.